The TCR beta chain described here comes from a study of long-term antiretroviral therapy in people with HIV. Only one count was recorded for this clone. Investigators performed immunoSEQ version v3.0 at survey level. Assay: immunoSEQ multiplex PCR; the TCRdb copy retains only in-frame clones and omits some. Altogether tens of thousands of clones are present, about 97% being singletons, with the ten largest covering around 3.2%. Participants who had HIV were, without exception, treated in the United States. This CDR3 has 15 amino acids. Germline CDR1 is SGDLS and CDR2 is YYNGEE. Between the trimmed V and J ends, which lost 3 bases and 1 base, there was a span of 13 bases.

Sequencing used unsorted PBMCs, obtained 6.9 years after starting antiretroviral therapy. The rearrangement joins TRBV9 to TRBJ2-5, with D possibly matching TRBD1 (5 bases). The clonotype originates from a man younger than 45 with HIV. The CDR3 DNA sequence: TGTGCCAGCAGCGGGACCGACAGTCTCCAAGAGACCCAGTACTTC. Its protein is CASSGTDSLQETQYF.